This T cell receptor (beta chain) was sequenced in a study of blood T cell repertoires in COVID-19. Across the whole study: Acute and convalescent COVID-19 specimens originated in the United States, Italy and Spain. The analysed material was cDNA or gDNA that came from T cells, B-cell-depleted T cells, or PBMCs.

Source study methods: The authors estimated nucleated cell counts from reference gene primer amplification. Repertoires were generated with immunoSEQ multiplex PCR, while TCRdb's copy carries only in-frame clones and drops some. The DNA gave D and trimming, while V, J and clone size come from that table. Of about 70,000 clones in the sample, roughly 89% were seen once. Germline V gives CDR1 SGHDT, CDR2 YYEEEE. CDR3 length: 15 residues. V was pared by 3 bases and J by 3 bases, with 7 bases of the junction left unmatched. Sequencing was done on a sample of peripheral blood. The chain combines TRBV5-6 with TRBJ2-7; TRBD1 matches 9 bases. This receptor was obtained from a man aged 50-60 years with active COVID-19. As DNA, the CDR3 is TGTGCCAGCAGCTGGGGCCCGGGACAGGGCTACGAGCAGTACTTC. Translation gives CASSWGPGQGYEQYF. Full variable domain (rest looked up from reference TRBV5-6 and TRBJ2-7): DAGVTQSPTHLIKTRGQQVTLRCSPKSGHDTVSWYQQALGQGPQFIFQYYEEEERQRGNFPDRFSGHQFPNYSSELNVNALLLGDSALYLCASSWGPGQGYEQYFGPGTRLTVT.